The following is a TCR beta chain sequence with its context. This entry comes from a study of blood T cell repertoires in COVID-19. Overall study: T cells, B-cell-depleted T cells, or PBMCs supplied cDNA or gDNA.

Trimming left V 2 bases short and J 6 bases short, with 11 bases between. The length of the CDR3 is 14 residues. Germline V gene sequence: CDR1 SEHNR, CDR2 FQNEAQ (reference sequence). Method: immunoSEQ multiplex PCR; TCRdb's copy keeps in-frame clones and lacks some. The sample holds 100,000 to 150,000 clones, approximately 83% seen once. The genes are TRBV7-9 and TRBJ1-5; weak D call: TRBD1 (6 bases). The receptor was isolated from a man in his forties or fifties with active or convalescent COVID-19. The sequenced sample consisted of peripheral blood. This CDR3 reads CASSLSTGSQPQHF. The CDR3 DNA reads TGTGCCAGCAGCTTATCCACAGGGAGTCAGCCCCAGCATTTT.